Given below is one TCR beta chain in context. The antigen remains undetermined. The sample originates from a study of PD-1 blockade in classical Hodgkin lymphoma. Study results and limitations: The repertoire differences lack a defined cause, possibly disease activity or prior therapy. Patients with a complete response exhibited baseline diversity comparable to newly diagnosed patients.

Each and every patient relapsed after autologous stem cell transplantation, and patients got differing brentuximab vedotin exposure. Produced via immunoSEQ multiplex PCR; TCRdb's table is partial and in-frame only. The data contain some 15,000 clones, around 82% of them singletons. Germline assignment: CDR1 LNHDA and CDR2 SQIVND (reference sequence). The CDR3 spans 16 residues. Losses at the gene ends were 7 bases for V and 6 bases for J; bases not matched to a gene: 13. This TCR was recovered from a human donor with classical Hodgkin lymphoma. The sample consisted of peripheral blood mononuclear cells (PBMCs), taken before the second cycle of nivolumab. The V call is TRBV19, the J call TRBJ2-2; 8 bases map to TRBD2. This chain's CDR3 is CASNPREGWGPGELFF. The CDR3 DNA reads as TGTGCCAGTAACCCTCGGGAGGGTTGGGGCCCCGGGGAGCTGTTTTTT.